This is a list of T cell receptor beta chains from one sample in a study of OX40 agonist ivuxolimab in advanced cancers. Clones were read by immunoSEQ multiplex PCR, and TCRdb kept only the in-frame ones, dropping some. The table has 95,000 to 100,000 clones, about 80% seen once. The sequences come from CD4+ or CD8+ T cells sorted from blood, collected in a trial of the OX40 agonist ivuxolimab. These receptors were collected from an adult with an advanced solid tumor such as melanoma, head and neck, liver or kidney cancer. CDR3s include the opening cysteine and the closing phenylalanine or tryptophan. The D gene is left open where the match is weak. Size tells how often a clone was seen (once, few, many) or the class of an expanded clone, and some rows leave it out.

CDR3nt	CDR3aa	v_gene	j_gene	abundance	d_gene
TGTGCCAGCAGCAAGGGACCTTTTACCTACGAGCAGTACTTC	CASSKGPFTYEQYF	TRBV7-2	TRBJ2-7	.	.
TGTGCCAGCAGCTTACGGACTAACACCGGGGAGCTGTTTTTT	CASSLRTNTGELFF	TRBV7-6	TRBJ2-2	.	.
TGTGCCAGCAGTTTCTCTGTGGTCGGGAGGGCCAGGCAAGTAGATACGCAGTATTTT	CASSFSVVGRARQVDTQYF	TRBV28	TRBJ2-3	.	TRBD2
TGTGCCACCAGCAGACGGGGACTAGCGATTCCTGGGGCCAACGTCCTGACTTTC	CATSRRGLAIPGANVLTF	TRBV15	TRBJ2-6	once	TRBD2
TGTGCCAGCAGCCTCGGAGAGGATGAGCAGTTCTTC	CASSLGEDEQFF	TRBV7-3	TRBJ2-1	.	.
TGTGCTAGTGGTTACCTGTCAGGGGAGGAAGCTTTCTTT	CASGYLSGEEAFF	TRBV12-5	TRBJ1-1	.	.
TGTGCCAGCAGCGTAGATGGGCAGGGTAACGCCAACGTCCTGACTTTC	CASSVDGQGNANVLTF	TRBV9	TRBJ2-6	.	.
TGTGCCAGCAGCTCCCCGGGTGCTAGAAGGGAAAAACTGTTTTTT	CASSSPGARREKLFF	TRBV7-9	TRBJ1-4	.	.
TGTGCCAGTCCCTCCCCACAGGGGGTGACTGAAGCTTTCTTT	CASPSPQGVTEAFF	TRBV28	TRBJ1-1	.	TRBD1
TGTGCCATCAGCGATGGGTCAGTACCGAACACTGAAGCTTTCTTT	CAISDGSVPNTEAFF	TRBV10-3	TRBJ1-1	.	.
TGCGCCAGCAGCCCTTGGGGGGCAGAGAGCACAGATACGCAGTATTTT	CASSPWGAESTDTQYF	TRBV5-1	TRBJ2-3	.	.
TGTGCCAGCAGCTCGGGACAACCTGGAAACACCATATATTTT	CASSSGQPGNTIYF	TRBV11-3	TRBJ1-3	.	.
TGTGCCAGCAGGGGGGGGACAGGGGCCTACGAGCAGTACTTC	CASRGGTGAYEQYF	TRBV27	TRBJ2-7	.	TRBD1
TGTGCCAGCAGCCGATCCGGGACGAAGTACAATGAGCAGTTCTTC	CASSRSGTKYNEQFF	TRBV4-2	TRBJ2-1	medium-sized	.
TGCGCCAGCAGGCCAGACCAGTTGAGAGACCAGTACTTC	CASRPDQLRDQYF	TRBV5-1	TRBJ2-5	.	.
TGCGCCAGCAGCCCGTCAGGGGTTGGCTCTGGAAACACCATATATTTT	CASSPSGVGSGNTIYF	TRBV5-1	TRBJ1-3	.	.